Listed here are 25 T cell receptor beta chains from one sample, sequenced in a study of cytomegalovirus exposure and HLA in healthy donors. Primers included in the PCR were 60 Vbeta and 13 Jbeta primers. This table comes from immunoSEQ multiplex PCR, and its TCRdb copy is limited to in-frame clones, with some not included. Found here are 150,000 to 200,000 clones, 65% to 75% of them singletons; the top ten hold roughly 1.6%. The source material was PBMCs. The receptors derive from a girl aged 10 to 17 in good health and CMV-seronegative.

V usage is TRBV6-6 and J usage is TRBJ1-5; 11 bases are a match to TRBD1. The CDR3 has 16 residues. J was trimmed by 2 bases and V by 5 bases; bases with no gene match: 5. Germline V gives CDR1 MNHNY, CDR2 SVGAGI (reference sequence). The CDR3 spells CASSLGTGGRNQPQHF. DNA for the CDR3: TGTGCCAGCAGTCTAGGGACAGGGGGTCGCAATCAGCCCCAGCATTTT.

The V call is TRBV16, the J call TRBJ1-2, with D tentatively TRBD1 (5 bases). The V gene's germline CDR1 is KGHSY and CDR2 FQNENV. The CDR3 runs 16 residues. The V and J ends lost 2 bases and 5 bases respectively, with 18 bases between them. CDR3 coding DNA: TGTGCCAGCAGCCAAGGACAATACCAGGACGCATATGGCTACACCTTC. Translation gives CASSQGQYQDAYGYTF.

This clone appeared once. The chain uses TRBV5-4 and TRBJ2-7, with TRBD2 matching over 13 bases. CDR1 and CDR2 from the germline V gene are SGHNT and YYREEE (reference sequence). V lost 3 bases to trimming and J lost 0 bases; unmatched junction nucleotides: 6. CDR3 length equals 17 residues. CDR3 DNA sequence: TGTGCCAGCAGCTCCTCAGGACTAGCGGGGGTCTCCTACGAGCAGTACTTC. Encoded protein: CASSSSGLAGVSYEQYF.

The chain recombines TRBV4-1 with TRBJ1-2; the match to TRBD1 covers 9 bases. The J segment lost 4 bases and the V segment lost 1 base, leaving 4 bases of the junction unmatched. Looked up from germline, CDR1 is MGHRA and CDR2 is YSYEKL. This CDR3 spans 15 amino acids. CDR3 bases: TGCGCCAGCAGCCAAGGGACAGGGGAAAGCTATGGCTACACCTTC. Protein sequence: CASSQGTGESYGYTF.

The chain carries TRBV30 and TRBJ2-1, with unresolved D. This CDR3 is built from 13 residues. Germline lookup yields CDR1 GTSNPN and CDR2 SVGIG (reference sequence). Trimming took 5 bases from V and 0 from J, leaving 8 bases between them. CDR3 residues: CAWVRSSYNEQFF. The CDR3, as DNA: TGTGCCTGGGTTCGCAGCTCCTACAATGAGCAGTTCTTC.

The chain links TRBV4-1 to TRBJ1-2; D is ambiguous. V was cut by 1 base and J by 2 bases, with 8 bases left in between. This CDR3 is 14 amino acids long. In germline, CDR1 is MGHRA, CDR2 YSYEKL. Here the CDR3 DNA reads TGCGCCAGCAGCCAAGTAGGAGAAAACTATGGCTACACCTTC. It encodes CASSQVGENYGYTF.

In its sample, this clone was seen a few times. The rearrangement links TRBV19 to TRBJ1-1, with a weak D call TRBD1 (5 bases). With 5 bases removed from V and 7 bases from J, the gap between germline ends came to 11 bases. Per the germline V gene, CDR1 is LNHDA and CDR2 is SQIVND (reference sequence). The CDR3 has 12 residues. The CDR3 protein is CASSPQGLEAFF. The CDR3 nucleotides read TGTGCCAGTAGTCCCCAGGGCCTTGAAGCTTTCTTT.

Note on this clone: This specimen includes other DNA sequences encoding the same CDR3. V and J are TRBV7-3 and TRBJ2-3, with 7 bases that match TRBD2. The V gene's germline CDR1 is SGHTA and CDR2 FQGTGA. The ends lost 3 bases at V and 3 bases at J; junction bases unmatched: 3. CDR3 length: 14 residues. In DNA form, the CDR3 reads TGTGCCAGCAGCTTGGCGGGACTAACAGATACGCAGTATTTT. Its protein product is CASSLAGLTDTQYF.

This clone was seen once. The chain recombines TRBV27 with TRBJ1-2, with D possibly TRBD1 on 6 matching bases. Trimming removed 7 bases at V and 2 bases at J, with 11 bases between. Germline CDR1 and CDR2: MNHEY and SMNVEV (reference sequence). The CDR3 totals 13 residues. The CDR3 DNA sequence: TGTGCCAGCACCTTTGACAGGAACTATGGCTACACCTTC. Translating it yields CASTFDRNYGYTF.

This chain uses TRBV5-1 with TRBJ2-1, with D possibly being TRBD1 (6 bases). With 0 bases removed from V and 6 bases from J, the gap between germline ends came to 13 bases. The germline V gene has CDR1 SGHRS and CDR2 YFSETQ. The CDR3 consists of 15 residues. The CDR3 bases are TGCGCCAGCAGCTTGGTATCAGGGGCAGGCAATGAGCAGTTCTTC. It translates to CASSLVSGAGNEQFF.

The chain has TRBV23-1 and TRBJ1-5; D might be TRBD1 (5 bases). TRBV23-1 is given ORF status, its function remaining uncertain. The CDR3 spans 16 residues. V lost 3 bases and J 3 bases, leaving 15 bases between the germline ends. CDR3 in DNA: TGCGCCAGCAGTCACAAGGCAGGGATTTTCAATCAGCCCCAGCATTTT. Translation: CASSHKAGIFNQPQHF.

This sequence joins TRBV18 and TRBJ1-1; 12 bases match TRBD1. With 3 bases clipped from V and 6 bases from J, the junction kept 2 bases outside the gene matches. The CDR3 is made up of 14 amino acids. The germline V gene encodes CDR1 KGHSH and CDR2 LQKENI. In nucleotides, the CDR3 is TGTGCCAGCTCACCGGGACAGGGGGCAGCTGAAGCTTTCTTT. It specifies CASSPGQGAAEAFF. Drawing the rest from reference TRBV18 and TRBJ1-1, the complete variable domain is NAGVMQNPRHLVRRRGQEARLRCSPMKGHSHVYWYRQLPEEGLKFMVYLQKENIIDESGMPKERFSAEFPKEGPSILRIQQVVRGDSAAYFCASSPGQGAAEAFFGQGTRLTVV.

The rearrangement links TRBV7-8 to TRBJ1-6, with 8 bases identical to TRBD1. Germline trimming cut 4 bases from V and 7 bases from J; bases unmatched to any gene: 6. Germline V gives CDR1 SGHVS, CDR2 FQNEAQ. The CDR3 totals 15 residues. CDR3 protein: CASSYGTGGNSPLHF. The CDR3, as DNA: TGTGCCAGCAGCTACGGGACAGGCGGAAATTCACCCCTCCACTTT.

About this clone itself: One end of the junction varies from germline; a read error may be responsible. The CDR3 region is CASSSSASNKPQHF. CDR3 nucleotides: TGTGCCAGCAGCTCCTCAGCTAGCAATAAGCCCCAGCATTTT. The chain joins TRBV7-9 to TRBJ1-5, with D uncertain. The CDR3 covers 14 residues. Germline CDR1 SEHNR, CDR2 FQNEAQ (reference sequence).

This clone was observed a few times. The V call is TRBV2, the J call TRBJ2-1; D call uncertain. The V end was cut by 7 bases, the J end by 7 bases, with 8 bases between. CDR1 and CDR2 (germline): SNHLY, FYNNEI. CDR3 length: 11 amino acids. The CDR3 is CASTNLNEQFF. The CDR3 region has the DNA TGTGCCAGCACCAATTTGAATGAGCAGTTCTTC.

This clone appeared once. The chain combines TRBV7-2 with TRBJ1-4; weak D call: TRBD1 (6 bases). The CDR3 extends over 14 amino acids. Germline V CDR1 and CDR2: SGHTA, FQGNSA. Trimming took off 5 bases at V and 8 bases at J, with 15 bases between the two ends. The chain's CDR3 is CASSPFTGGEKLFF. In DNA form, the CDR3 reads TGTGCCAGCAGCCCCTTCACGGGGGGCGAAAAACTGTTTTTT. Full variable domain (remainder filled in from reference TRBV7-2 and TRBJ1-4): GAGVSQSPSNKVTEKGKDVELRCDPISGHTALYWYRQSLGQGLEFLIYFQGNSAPDKSGLPSDRFSAERTGGSVSTLTIQRTQQEDSAVYLCASSPFTGGEKLFFGSGTQLSVL.

This clone was detected only once. J is TRBJ2-6 and V is TRBV2; D is perhaps TRBD1 (5 bases). The CDR3 length is 14 residues. V lost 5 bases and J 4 bases, leaving 9 bases between the germline ends. Looked up from germline, CDR1 is SNHLY and CDR2 is FYNNEI. The CDR3: CASSLRVGANVLTF. The DNA for the CDR3 is TGTGCCAGCAGTCTCAGGGTCGGGGCCAACGTCCTGACTTTC.

The chain recombines TRBV9 with TRBJ2-3; TRBD2 aligns across 7 bases. Per the germline V gene, CDR1 is SGDLS and CDR2 is YYNGEE. The CDR3 length is 15 residues. V lost 0 bases and J lost 0; bases outside the gene matches: 1. The CDR3 nucleotides are TGTGCCAGCAGCGTAGGAGCGGGGAGCACAGATACGCAGTATTTT. Amino acid sequence: CASSVGAGSTDTQYF.

The CDR3 coding sequence is TGTGCCAGCAGCCTTTCGACAGGGCTTAATGAAAAACTGTTTTTT. It specifies CASSLSTGLNEKLFF. This chain links TRBV14 with TRBJ1-4, with TRBD1 matching 7 bases. The germline V gene has CDR1 SGHDN and CDR2 FVKESK. The CDR3 length is 15 residues. The J segment lost 4 bases and the V segment lost 4 bases, leaving 6 bases of the junction unmatched.

This chain links TRBV5-1 with TRBJ1-4; TRBD1 might be the D (6 bases). CDR1 SGHRS and CDR2 YFSETQ come from the germline V gene. The CDR3 is 17 amino acids. The V end was cut by 0 bases, the J end by 6 bases, with 18 bases between. The CDR3 is CASSLAGGRTEDEKLFF. The CDR3 region has the DNA TGCGCCAGCAGCTTGGCGGGGGGGCGGACAGAGGATGAAAAACTGTTTTTT.

The chain employs TRBV7-9 and TRBJ1-6; D not certain. Per germline, CDR1 SEHNR and CDR2 FQNEAQ (reference sequence). The V gene lost 4 bases and the J gene lost 7 bases, with 17 bases spanning the gap. The CDR3 runs to 16 residues. The CDR3 reads CASSSTRGGPNSPLHF. The CDR3 DNA reads TGTGCCAGCAGCTCGACACGTGGAGGCCCCAATTCACCCCTCCACTTT. The variable domain in full, completed from reference TRBV7-9 and TRBJ1-6, reads DTGVSQNPRHKITKRGQNVTFRCDPISEHNRLYWYRQTLGQGPEFLTYFQNEAQLEKSRLLSDRFSAERPKGSFSTLEIQRTEQGDSAMYLCASSSTRGGPNSPLHFGNGTRLTVT.

This rearrangement joins TRBV7-2 to TRBJ1-2; D is undetermined. The CDR3 contains 16 residues. Germline CDR1 is SGHTA and CDR2 is FQGNSA. V was shortened by 5 bases and J by 4 bases, with 20 bases between the two germline ends. CDR3 sequence reads: CASSPLLSSTRYGYTF. DNA of the CDR3: TGTGCCAGCAGCCCCCTCCTGTCTAGCACCCGCTATGGCTACACCTTC.

This clone was detected a few times. The chain has TRBV18 and TRBJ1-2, with a possible D match to TRBD1 (6 bases). The CDR3 contains 13 residues. V was cut by 3 bases and J by 8 bases, with 13 bases left in between. Germline CDR1 KGHSH, CDR2 LQKENI. CDR3 loop: CASSPSRGGGYTF. For the CDR3, the DNA is TGTGCCAGCTCACCCTCTCGGGGGGGCGGCTACACCTTC. Full variable domain (outside the CDR3, taken from reference TRBV18 and TRBJ1-2): NAGVMQNPRHLVRRRGQEARLRCSPMKGHSHVYWYRQLPEEGLKFMVYLQKENIIDESGMPKERFSAEFPKEGPSILRIQQVVRGDSAAYFCASSPSRGGGYTFGSGTRLTVV.

The rearrangement links TRBV7-2 to TRBJ1-1, with a possible D match to TRBD1 (6 bases). The CDR3 extends over 14 amino acids. The germline V gene encodes CDR1 SGHTA and CDR2 FQGNSA. V was trimmed by 1 base and J by 9 bases, leaving 15 bases between them. CDR3 DNA: TGTGCCAGCAGCTTAGAAGGTTGGGACATCCAAGCTTTCTTT. Translated: CASSLEGWDIQAFF.

The V gene is TRBV7-9, the J gene TRBJ1-6; weak D call: TRBD1 (6 bases). The CDR3 consists of 12 residues. The germline V gene has CDR1 SEHNR and CDR2 FQNEAQ (reference sequence). Between the trimmed V and J ends, which lost 5 bases and 7 bases, there was a span of 6 bases. The CDR3 bases are TGTGCCAGCAGCCAGGGGAATTCACCCCTCCACTTT. Amino acid sequence: CASSQGNSPLHF. The full variable domain, completed using reference TRBV7-9 and TRBJ1-6, is DTGVSQNPRHKITKRGQNVTFRCDPISEHNRLYWYRQTLGQGPEFLTYFQNEAQLEKSRLLSDRFSAERPKGSFSTLEIQRTEQGDSAMYLCASSQGNSPLHFGNGTRLTVT.